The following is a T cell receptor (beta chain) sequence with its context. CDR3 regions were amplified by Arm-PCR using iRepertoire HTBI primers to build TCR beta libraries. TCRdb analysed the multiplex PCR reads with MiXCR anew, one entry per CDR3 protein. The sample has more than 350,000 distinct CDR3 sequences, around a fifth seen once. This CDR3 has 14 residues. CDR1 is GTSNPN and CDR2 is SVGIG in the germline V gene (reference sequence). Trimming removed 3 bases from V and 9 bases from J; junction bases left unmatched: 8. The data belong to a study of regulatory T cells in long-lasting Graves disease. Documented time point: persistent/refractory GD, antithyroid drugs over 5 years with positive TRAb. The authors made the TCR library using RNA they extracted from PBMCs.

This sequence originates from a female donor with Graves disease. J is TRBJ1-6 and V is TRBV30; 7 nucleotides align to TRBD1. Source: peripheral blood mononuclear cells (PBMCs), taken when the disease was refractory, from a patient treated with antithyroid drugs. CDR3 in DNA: TGTGCCTGGAGCGCAACAGGGGTAGGTTCACCCCTCCACTTT. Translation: CAWSATGVGSPLHF.